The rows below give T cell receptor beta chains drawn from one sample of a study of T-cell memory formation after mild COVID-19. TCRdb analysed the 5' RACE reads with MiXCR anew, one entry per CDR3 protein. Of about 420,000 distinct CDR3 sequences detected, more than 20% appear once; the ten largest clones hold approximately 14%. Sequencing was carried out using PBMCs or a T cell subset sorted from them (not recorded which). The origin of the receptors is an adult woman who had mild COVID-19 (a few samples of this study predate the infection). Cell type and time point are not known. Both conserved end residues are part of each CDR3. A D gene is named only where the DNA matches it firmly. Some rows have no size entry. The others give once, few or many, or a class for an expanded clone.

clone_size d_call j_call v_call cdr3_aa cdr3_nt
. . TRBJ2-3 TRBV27 CARCGGTADTQYF TGTGCCAGATGTGGTGGGACCGCAGATACGCAGTATTTT
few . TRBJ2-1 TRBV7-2 CASSLRNYNEQFF TGTGCCAGCAGCTTAAGGAACTACAATGAGCAGTTCTTC
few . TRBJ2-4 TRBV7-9 CASSLWRSEAGLSKNIQYF TGTGCCAGCAGCTTATGGCGATCGGAGGCAGGCCTGTCCAAAAACATTCAGTACTTC
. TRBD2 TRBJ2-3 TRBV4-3 CASSQDRVRIAGEFPYF TGCGCCAGCAGCCAAGATAGGGTCAGGATAGCGGGAGAGTTCCCGTATTTT
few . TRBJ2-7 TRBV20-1 CSAPRLGSSYEQYF TGCAGTGCTCCTAGGCTGGGGAGCTCCTACGAGCAGTACTTC
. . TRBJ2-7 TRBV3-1 CASSLGTSDEQYF TGTGCCAGCAGCCTAGGGACATCCGACGAGCAGTACTTC
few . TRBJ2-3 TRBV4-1 CASSPEPSTDTQYF TGCGCCAGCAGCCCCGAGCCTAGCACAGATACGCAGTATTTT
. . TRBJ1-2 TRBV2 CASSGGWPDSYTF TGTGCCAGCAGCGGGGGGTGGCCGGATAGCTACACCTTC
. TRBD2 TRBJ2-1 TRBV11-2 CASSLDGLAGVVDEQFF TGTGCCAGCAGCTTAGACGGACTAGCGGGGGTCGTAGATGAGCAGTTCTTC
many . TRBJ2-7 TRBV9 CASSVGDSYEQYF TGTGCCAGCAGCGTAGGGGATTCCTACGAGCAGTACTTC
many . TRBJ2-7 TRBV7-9 CASSLNSYEQYF TGTGCCAGCAGCTTAAACTCCTACGAGCAGTACTTC
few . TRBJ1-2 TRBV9 CASSVDWPPSYGYTF TGTGCCAGCAGCGTAGATTGGCCGCCGTCCTATGGCTACACCTTC
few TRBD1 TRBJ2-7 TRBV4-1 CASSLRTGEDEQYF TGCGCCAGCAGCCTTCGGACAGGGGAGGACGAGCAGTACTTC
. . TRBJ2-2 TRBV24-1 CATSEEKIGELFF TGTGCCACCAGTGAGGAGAAGATCGGGGAGCTGTTTTTT
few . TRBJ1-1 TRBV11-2 CASSLATATEAFF TGTGCCAGCAGCTTAGCAACAGCCACTGAAGCTTTCTTT
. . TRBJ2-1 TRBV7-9 CASSSKGSDEQFF TGTGCCAGCAGCTCAAAGGGGAGTGATGAGCAGTTCTTC
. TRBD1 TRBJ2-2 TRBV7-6 CASSTTGASTGELFF TGTGCCAGCAGCACTACAGGGGCTTCGACCGGGGAGCTGTTTTTT
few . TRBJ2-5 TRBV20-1 CSARKGQRPQETQYF TGCAGTGCTAGAAAGGGGCAGAGACCCCAAGAGACCCAGTACTTC
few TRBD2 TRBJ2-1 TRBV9 CASSTSTSFLVNEQFF TGTGCCAGCAGCACCTCGACTAGCTTTTTGGTCAATGAGCAGTTCTTC
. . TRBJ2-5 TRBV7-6 CASSWTQETQYF TGTGCCAGCAGCTGGACGCAAGAGACCCAGTACTTC
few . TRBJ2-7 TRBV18 CASSPRTAHGYEQYF TGTGCCAGCTCACCTAGGACAGCACATGGCTACGAGCAGTACTTC
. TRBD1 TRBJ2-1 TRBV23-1 CASSPKGQDYNEQFF TGCGCCAGCAGTCCCAAGGGACAGGATTACAATGAGCAGTTCTTC
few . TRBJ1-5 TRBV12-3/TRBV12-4 CASKRSNQPQHF TGTGCCAGCAAGAGGAGCAATCAGCCCCAGCATTTT
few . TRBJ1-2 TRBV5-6 CASSLLGGGYTF TGTGCCAGCAGCTTGTTGGGGGGCGGCTACACCTTC
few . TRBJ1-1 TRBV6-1 CASSEVRYTEAFF TGTGCCAGCAGTGAAGTAAGGTACACTGAAGCTTTCTTT
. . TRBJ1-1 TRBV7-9 CASWGQGSTEAFF TGTGCCAGCTGGGGTCAAGGTAGCACTGAAGCTTTCTTT
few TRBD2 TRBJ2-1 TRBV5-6 CASSLLGRGVYEQFF TGTGCCAGCAGCTTGCTAGGGCGGGGGGTCTATGAGCAGTTCTTC
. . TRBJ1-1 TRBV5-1 CASSLGLDDTEAFF TGCGCCAGCAGCTTGGGGCTAGACGACACTGAAGCTTTCTTT
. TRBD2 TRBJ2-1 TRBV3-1 CASSPPSWGGDNEQFF TGTGCCAGCAGCCCCCCTAGTTGGGGAGGGGACAATGAGCAGTTCTTC
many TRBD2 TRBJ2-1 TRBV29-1 CSVEYYTGGRYNEQFF TGCAGCGTTGAGTATTACACGGGAGGGCGGTACAATGAGCAGTTCTTC
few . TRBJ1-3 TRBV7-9 CASSLVQASSGNTIYF TGTGCCAGCAGCTTAGTTCAGGCTAGCTCTGGAAACACCATATATTTT
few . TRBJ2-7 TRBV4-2 CASSQDLTNYEQYF TGTGCCAGCAGCCAAGATTTGACTAACTACGAGCAGTACTTC
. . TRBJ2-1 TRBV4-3 CASSQDQGSYNEQFF TGCGCCAGCAGCCAAGATCAGGGCTCCTACAATGAGCAGTTCTTC
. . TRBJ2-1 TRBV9 CASSVGLGEYNEQFF TGTGCCAGCAGCGTAGGTTTAGGGGAATACAATGAGCAGTTCTTC
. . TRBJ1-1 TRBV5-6 CASSRRRFVFF TGTGCCAGCAGCCGAAGACGTTTCGTTTTCTTT
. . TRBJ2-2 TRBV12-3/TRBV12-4 CASINTGELFF TGTGCCAGCATTAACACCGGGGAGCTGTTTTTT
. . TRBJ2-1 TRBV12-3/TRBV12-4 CASSPNEPAEADQSYNEQFF TGTGCCAGCAGTCCCAACGAACCGGCTGAAGCGGACCAATCTTACAATGAGCAGTTCTTC
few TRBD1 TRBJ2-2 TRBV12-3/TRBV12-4 CASSPRDRGYAGELFF TGTGCCAGCAGTCCCCGGGACAGGGGATACGCCGGGGAGCTGTTTTTT
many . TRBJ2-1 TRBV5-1 CASSLALWEDGGWNEQFF TGCGCCAGCAGCTTGGCCTTATGGGAGGACGGCGGGTGGAATGAGCAGTTCTTC
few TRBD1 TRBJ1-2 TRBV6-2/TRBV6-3 CASSASQGTVGYTF TGTGCCAGCAGTGCCTCACAGGGGACTGTTGGCTACACCTTC
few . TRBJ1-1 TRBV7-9 CASSLWAGSLAEAFF TGTGCCAGCAGCTTATGGGCAGGGAGCTTGGCTGAAGCTTTCTTT
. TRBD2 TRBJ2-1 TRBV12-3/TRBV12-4 CASSFEVLAGGPSYNEQFF TGTGCCAGCAGTTTTGAGGTGTTAGCGGGGGGGCCTTCCTACAATGAGCAGTTCTTC
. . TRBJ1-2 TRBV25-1 CASSESASYGYTF TGTGCCAGCAGTGAAAGCGCCAGCTATGGCTACACCTTC
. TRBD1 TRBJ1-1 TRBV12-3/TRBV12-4 CASSPGTENTEAFF TGTGCCAGCAGTCCCGGGACAGAGAACACTGAAGCTTTCTTT
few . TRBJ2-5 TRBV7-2 CASSLPPGPAETQYF TGTGCCAGCAGCTTGCCCCCAGGGCCCGCTGAGACCCAGTACTTC
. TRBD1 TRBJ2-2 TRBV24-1 CATSEPDRFGELFF TGTGCCACCAGTGAGCCGGACAGGTTCGGGGAGCTGTTTTTT
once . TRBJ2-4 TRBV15 CATSSPSLWGIQYF TGTGCCACCAGCTCGCCCTCACTTTGGGGCATTCAGTACTTC
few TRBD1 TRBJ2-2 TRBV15 CATSRDPIRQGNTGELFF TGTGCCACCAGCAGAGATCCCATTAGACAGGGCAACACCGGGGAGCTGTTTTTT
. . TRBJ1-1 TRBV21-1 CASSKASPGREAFF TGTGCCAGCAGCAAAGCCTCCCCAGGAAGGGAAGCTTTCTTT
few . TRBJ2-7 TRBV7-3 CASSLRAGPPYEQYF TGTGCCAGCAGCTTAAGAGCAGGGCCACCCTACGAGCAGTACTTC
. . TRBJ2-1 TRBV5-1 CASSTLGGRDEQFF TGCGCCAGCAGCACTTTAGGGGGTCGGGATGAGCAGTTCTTC
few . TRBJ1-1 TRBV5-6 CASSLMGYTEAFF TGTGCCAGCAGCTTGATGGGATACACTGAAGCTTTCTTT
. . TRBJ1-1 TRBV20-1 CSGGGYTSNTEAFF TGCAGTGGGGGTGGGTACACCTCGAACACTGAAGCTTTCTTT
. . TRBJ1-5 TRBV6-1 CASSGPPHGGGQPQHF TGTGCCAGCAGTGGACCACCCCACGGGGGCGGTCAGCCCCAGCATTTT
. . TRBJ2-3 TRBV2 CASSTGTTSTDTQYF TGTGCCAGCAGTACCGGGACCACCAGCACAGATACGCAGTATTTT